These 24 T cell receptor beta chains were sequenced from one sample in a study of blood T cell repertoires in COVID-19 (dated by TCRdb to the early 2020s). The library was generated by the immunoSEQ multiplex PCR assay. TCRdb took over this immuneACCESS table, retaining in-frame rearrangements with V and J assigned. Such tables are incomplete; in checked studies, under half of the missing clones stem from an unresolved V gene, and the remainder is unexplained. The sample table shows approximately 89,000 clones, and roughly 74% are seen once. The ten largest clones capture 6.3% of the sample. Material for sequencing was peripheral blood. Receptors were obtained from a man in his sixties or seventies with COVID-19, enrolled during active disease.

V is TRBV11-3 and J is TRBJ2-1, with 8 nucleotides matching TRBD1. The CDR3 runs to 13 residues. CDR1 SGHNT and CDR2 YENEEA come from the germline V gene. V was clipped by 5 bases and J by 9 bases; unmatched bases: 6. CDR3 in DNA: TGTGCCAGCAGCCCCCCCGGACAGGGTGAGCAGTTCTTC. This translates into CASSPPGQGEQFF.

The CDR3 DNA reads as TGTGCCAGCAGCTTGGGCGGTGGGCTGTTTTTT. Its protein is CASSLGGGLFF. The gene calls are TRBV5-8 and TRBJ2-2; D is unresolved. Germline lookup yields CDR1 SGHTS and CDR2 YDEGEE. Trimming cost V 0 bases and J 13 bases, with 7 bases left between them. The CDR3 has 11 amino acids.

The chain is built from TRBV5-4 and TRBJ1-2; D is possibly TRBD1 (5 bases). V shed 2 bases and J shed 4 bases, with 9 bases lying between them. Germline CDR1 reads SGHNT; CDR2 reads YYREEE (reference sequence). This CDR3 is 13 amino acids long. The CDR3 DNA follows: TGTGCCAGCAGCTTTGGGGGAGGCTATGGCTACACCTTC. The encoded protein is CASSFGGGYGYTF.

The rearrangement links TRBV30 to TRBJ2-7, with D possibly being TRBD1 (5 bases). The CDR3 totals 11 residues. Germline loops: CDR1 GTSNPN, CDR2 SVGIG (reference sequence). Trimming took 2 bases from V and 7 from J, leaving 9 bases between them. In DNA, the CDR3 is TGTGCCTGGAGTAGGGGAAATGAGCAGTACTTC. Protein product: CAWSRGNEQYF.

The chain couples TRBV7-2 to TRBJ1-5; D uncertain. V was pared by 4 bases and J by 6 bases, with 10 bases between. CDR1 SGHTA and CDR2 FQGNSA come from the germline V gene. The CDR3 totals 13 residues. CDR3 region: CASSSGHSQPQHF. The CDR3 nucleotides read TGTGCCAGCAGCTCAGGCCACAGTCAGCCCCAGCATTTT.

There are many counts of this clone. The CDR3 loop reads CASSPPGGRTIYF. The CDR3 nucleotides read TGTGCCAGCAGCCCCCCGGGGGGACGCACCATATATTTT. The chain has TRBV6-5 and TRBJ1-3, with D possibly matching TRBD1 (5 bases). Germline V gives CDR1 MNHEY, CDR2 SVGAGI. Trimming removed 6 bases at V and 9 bases at J, with 15 bases between. This CDR3 has 13 residues.

V usage is TRBV6-5 and J usage is TRBJ2-7, with 7 bases lining up with TRBD2. This CDR3 region has 15 residues. V dropped 7 bases and J dropped 2; count of bases not matched to a gene: 11. The V gene's germline CDR1 is MNHEY and CDR2 SVGAGI. This chain's CDR3 is CASTPSGGLTYEQYF. CDR3 DNA sequence: TGTGCCAGCACCCCATCGGGAGGCCTTACCTACGAGCAGTACTTC.

In this sample, this clone turned up once. The gene calls are TRBV5-1 and TRBJ1-1; 7 bases are shared with TRBD1. The CDR3 runs 11 residues. J lost 12 bases, V lost 5 bases, and 7 bases had no gene match. Germline CDR1 SGHRS, CDR2 YFSETQ. CDR3 loop: CASRDGTEPFF. The DNA of the CDR3 is TGCGCCAGCAGAGACGGGACAGAACCTTTCTTT.

The chain couples TRBV11-2 to TRBJ1-6; no clear D. Trimming took off 3 bases at V and 7 bases at J, with 4 bases between the two ends. Germline lookup yields CDR1 SGHAT and CDR2 FQNNGV. The CDR3 extends over 12 amino acids. The DNA for the CDR3 is TGTGCCAGCAGCTTCCCGAATTCACCCCTCCACTTT. Encoded protein: CASSFPNSPLHF.

This rearrangement joins TRBV19 to TRBJ1-6; D remains ambiguous. The CDR3 has 14 residues. V was trimmed by 6 bases and J by 0 bases, leaving 6 bases between them. Germline CDR1 reads LNHDA; CDR2 reads SQIVND (reference sequence). The CDR3 spells CASRRDSYNSPLHF. CDR3 coding DNA: TGTGCCAGTAGGCGGGACTCCTATAATTCACCCCTCCACTTT.

The chain combines TRBV25-1 with TRBJ2-7, with 7 bases matching TRBD1. V was pared by 5 bases and J by 5 bases, with 9 bases of the junction left unmatched. CDR1 is MGHDK, CDR2 SYGVNS, per germline. The CDR3 is made up of 14 amino acids. In DNA, the CDR3 is TGTGCCAGCAGTAGGGGACAGTATCGAAACGAGCAGTACTTC. Protein product: CASSRGQYRNEQYF.

In nucleotides, the CDR3 is TGTGCCAGCAGTGAGGGCAACCAAGAGACCCAGTACTTC. Protein sequence: CASSEGNQETQYF. This chain connects TRBV2 to TRBJ2-5; no clear D. The CDR3 consists of 13 residues. In germline, CDR1 is SNHLY, CDR2 FYNNEI. V gave up 3 bases and J gave up 0 bases, with 5 bases separating them.

The V call is TRBV19, the J call TRBJ2-4, with D maybe TRBD1 (6 bases). The germline V gene has CDR1 LNHDA and CDR2 SQIVND (reference sequence). There are 18 residues in the CDR3. V shed 3 bases and J shed 2 bases, with 20 bases lying between them. CDR3 DNA sequence: TGTGCCAGTAGTATTTCCCGGACAGTCCTGAAGCCCAAAAACATTCAGTACTTC. This encodes CASSISRTVLKPKNIQYF.

Of note for this clone: At one end the junction does not follow the germline gene, possibly because of a read error. The chain carries TRBV5-1 and TRBJ1-1, with 7 bases that match TRBD1. Germline values: CDR1 SGHRS, CDR2 YFSETQ. The CDR3 has 15 amino acids. CDR3 sequence: CASSLGGQLNTEAFF. CDR3 sequence (DNA): TGCGCCAGCAGTTTGGGGGGACAGCTGAACACTGAAGCTTTCTTT.

The V call is TRBV11-2, the J call TRBJ2-1; 11 bases match TRBD2. Trimming at V came to 5 bases and at J to 4 bases, leaving 4 bases not matched to a gene. There are 15 residues in the CDR3. Germline V lookup: CDR1 SGHAT, CDR2 FQNNGV. In DNA form, the CDR3 reads TGTGCCAGCAGCACTCGGACTAGCGGGTACAATGAGCAGTTCTTC. Translated, it gives CASSTRTSGYNEQFF.

This clone appeared once. The genes are TRBV5-1 and TRBJ1-2; TRBD1 might be the D (5 bases). The ends were cut back, 2 bases at V and 5 bases at J, with 13 bases in the middle. The germline V gene has CDR1 SGHRS and CDR2 YFSETQ. The CDR3 is 14 residues long. The CDR3 region has the DNA TGCGCCAGCAGCTTAGGGGACGGGACTTATGGCTACACCTTC. Translated: CASSLGDGTYGYTF.

CDR3 sequence reads: CASSPSGVDGYTF. CDR3 nucleotide sequence: TGCGCCAGCAGCCCGTCGGGGGTTGATGGCTACACCTTC. The chain combines TRBV5-1 with TRBJ1-2; D perhaps matches TRBD1 (5 bases). The CDR3 extends over 13 amino acids. Germline lookup yields CDR1 SGHRS and CDR2 YFSETQ. V lost 4 bases and J lost 6, with 13 bases in between.

This chain joins TRBV6-5 and TRBJ1-2, with 9 bases aligning to TRBD1. With V trimmed by 7 bases and J by 8 bases, 14 bases remained unmatched. This CDR3 contains 15 residues. CDR1 MNHEY and CDR2 SVGAGI come from the germline V gene. The CDR3 DNA reads as TGTGCCAGCACCTCTTGGGACAGGGCGGAAAGCGGCTACACCTTC. Its translation is CASTSWDRAESGYTF.

This rearrangement joins TRBV18 to TRBJ2-7; 15 nucleotides line up with TRBD2. The germline gives CDR1 KGHSH, CDR2 LQKENI. CDR3 length: 16 residues. V shed 3 bases and J 4 bases; nucleotides not matched to a gene: 4. This chain's CDR3 is CASSPRGLAGGYEQYF. The CDR3 coding sequence is TGTGCCAGCTCACCTCGGGGACTAGCGGGAGGTTACGAGCAGTACTTC. Together with reference TRBV18 and TRBJ2-7, the CDR3 gives the full variable domain: NAGVMQNPRHLVRRRGQEARLRCSPMKGHSHVYWYRQLPEEGLKFMVYLQKENIIDESGMPKERFSAEFPKEGPSILRIQQVVRGDSAAYFCASSPRGLAGGYEQYFGPGTRLTVT.

The gene calls are TRBV6-5 and TRBJ2-7; D may be TRBD2 (5 bases). CDR3 length: 12 residues. CDR1 and CDR2 from the germline V gene are MNHEY and SVGAGI. CDR3 DNA sequence: TGTGCTGTGGAAGCGGTCTCCTACGAGCAGTACTTC. This translates into CAVEAVSYEQYF.

The chain recombines TRBV5-5 with TRBJ2-5, with TRBD2 as a possible D gene (7 bases). Germline V gene sequence: CDR1 SGHKS, CDR2 YYEKEE (reference sequence). This CDR3 comprises 15 residues. V was cut by 2 bases and J by 3 bases, with 14 bases left in between. CDR3 nucleotides: TGTGCCAGCAGCTTAGCGGGGACAAATAAAGAGACCCAGTACTTC. This codes for CASSLAGTNKETQYF.

This clone was counted once. The chain recombines TRBV4-2 with TRBJ2-1; 10 bases agree with TRBD2. V shed 0 bases and J 0 bases; nucleotides not matched to a gene: 8. The CDR3 is 19 residues long. Germline assignment: CDR1 LGHNA and CDR2 YNFKEQ. DNA of the CDR3: TGTGCCAGCAGCCAAGAAGCGGGGGGGCCCGGAGGCTCCTACAATGAGCAGTTCTTC. This gives the protein CASSQEAGGPGGSYNEQFF.

The chain uses TRBV5-1 and TRBJ1-1; D ambiguous. The V gene's germline CDR1 is SGHRS and CDR2 YFSETQ. The CDR3 is made up of 16 amino acids. Between the trimmed V and J ends, which lost 7 bases and 0 bases, there was a span of 19 bases. The CDR3, as DNA: TGCGCCAGCTCTTTCGAGGGAGGAGGTATGAACACTGAAGCTTTCTTT. This translates into CASSFEGGGMNTEAFF.

The J gene is TRBJ2-1, the V gene TRBV19; TRBD2 matches at 12 bases. Germline assignment: CDR1 LNHDA and CDR2 SQIVND (reference sequence). Trimming removed 5 bases from V and 7 bases from J; junction bases left unmatched: 9. This CDR3 is built from 16 residues. The CDR3 DNA is TGTGCCAGTAGTCCTACCCGGACTAGCGGGAAGAATGAGCAGTTCTTC. Its translation is CASSPTRTSGKNEQFF. Combining the CDR3 with reference TRBV19 and TRBJ2-1 gives the whole variable domain DGGITQSPKYLFRKEGQNVTLSCEQNLNHDAMYWYRQDPGQGLRLIYYSQIVNDFQKGDIAEGYSVSREKKESFPLTVTSAQKNPTAFYLCASSPTRTSGKNEQFFGPGTRLTVL.